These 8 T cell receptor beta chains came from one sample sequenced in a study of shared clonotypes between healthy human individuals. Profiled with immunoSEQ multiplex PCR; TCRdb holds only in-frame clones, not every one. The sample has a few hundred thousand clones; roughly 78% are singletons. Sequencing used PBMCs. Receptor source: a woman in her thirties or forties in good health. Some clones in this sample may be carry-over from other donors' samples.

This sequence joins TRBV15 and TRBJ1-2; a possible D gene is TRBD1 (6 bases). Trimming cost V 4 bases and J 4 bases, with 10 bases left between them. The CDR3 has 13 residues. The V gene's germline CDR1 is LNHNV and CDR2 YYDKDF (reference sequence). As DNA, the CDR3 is TGTGCCACCAGCACCGGGACAACCTATGGCTACACCTTC. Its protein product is CATSTGTTYGYTF.

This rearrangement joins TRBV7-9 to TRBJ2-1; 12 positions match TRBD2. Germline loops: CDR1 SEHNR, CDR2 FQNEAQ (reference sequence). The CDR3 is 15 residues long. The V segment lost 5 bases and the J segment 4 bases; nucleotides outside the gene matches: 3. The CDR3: CASSPGTSGYNEQFF. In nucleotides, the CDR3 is TGTGCCAGCAGCCCCGGGACTAGCGGGTACAATGAGCAGTTCTTC.

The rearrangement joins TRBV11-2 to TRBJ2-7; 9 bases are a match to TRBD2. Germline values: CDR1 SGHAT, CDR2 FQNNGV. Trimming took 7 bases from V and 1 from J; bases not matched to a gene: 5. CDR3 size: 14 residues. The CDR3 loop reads CASNPLAGSYEQYF. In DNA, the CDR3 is TGTGCCAGCAACCCGCTAGCGGGATCCTACGAGCAGTACTTC.

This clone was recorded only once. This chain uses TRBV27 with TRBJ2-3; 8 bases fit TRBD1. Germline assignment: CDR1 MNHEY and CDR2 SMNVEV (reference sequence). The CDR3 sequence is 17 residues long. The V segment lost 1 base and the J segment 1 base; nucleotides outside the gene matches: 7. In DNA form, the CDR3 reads TGTGCCAGCAGTTTATGGGCAGGGGGCGGTGGCACAGATACGCAGTATTTT. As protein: CASSLWAGGGGTDTQYF.

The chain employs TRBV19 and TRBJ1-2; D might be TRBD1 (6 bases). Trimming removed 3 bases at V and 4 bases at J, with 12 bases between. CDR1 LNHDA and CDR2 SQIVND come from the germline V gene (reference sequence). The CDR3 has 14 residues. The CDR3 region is CASSIGRGSYGYTF. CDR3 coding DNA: TGTGCCAGTAGTATCGGCAGGGGATCCTATGGCTACACCTTC.

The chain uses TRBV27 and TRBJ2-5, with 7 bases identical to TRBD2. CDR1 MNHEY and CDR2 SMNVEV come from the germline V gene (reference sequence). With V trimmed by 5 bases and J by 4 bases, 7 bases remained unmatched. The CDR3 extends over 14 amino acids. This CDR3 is CASSGGGWRETQYF. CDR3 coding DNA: TGTGCCAGCAGTGGGGGGGGTTGGCGAGAGACCCAGTACTTC.

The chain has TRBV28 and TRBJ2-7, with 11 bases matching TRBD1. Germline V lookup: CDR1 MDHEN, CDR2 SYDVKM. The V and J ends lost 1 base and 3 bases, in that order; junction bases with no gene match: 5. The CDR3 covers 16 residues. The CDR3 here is CASSLYRTGGGYEQYF. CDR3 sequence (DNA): TGTGCCAGCAGTTTATACCGGACAGGGGGCGGCTACGAGCAGTACTTC.

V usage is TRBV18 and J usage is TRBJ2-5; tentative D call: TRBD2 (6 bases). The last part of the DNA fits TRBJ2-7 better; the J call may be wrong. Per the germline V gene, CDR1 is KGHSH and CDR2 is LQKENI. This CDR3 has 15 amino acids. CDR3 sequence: CASSPPGFRGYEQYF. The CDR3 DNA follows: TGTGCCAGCTCACCACCGGGATTTCGGGGGTACGAGCAGTACTTC.